This T cell receptor beta chain is drawn from a study of lymphopenia after photon versus proton radiotherapy. As concerns this clone: What it binds is not known.

Assay: immunoSEQ multiplex PCR; the TCRdb copy retains only in-frame clones and omits some. The profile shows about 12,000 clones, about 89% of them singletons. The study's findings and limits: Only patients who died were analyzed for survival; proton advantage is unproven. Larger post-nadir TCR diversity loss correlated inversely with survival in deceased patients. Relative stability marked proton patients; photon patients lost diversity and naive cells.

V lost 4 bases, J lost 7 bases, and 13 bases stayed unmatched. The CDR3 is 16 amino acids. The V gene's germline CDR1 is SGDLS and CDR2 YYNGEE. The sequence came from a man between 60 and 75 years old with pancreatic cancer. The genes are TRBV9 and TRBJ2-5, with 10 bases aligning to TRBD1. Sequences were derived from peripheral blood, sampled from a patient treated with proton-based radiotherapy. CDR3 in amino acids: CASSPWTGGILPTQYF. The CDR3 bases are TGTGCCAGCAGCCCTTGGACAGGGGGTATTCTACCGACCCAGTACTTC.